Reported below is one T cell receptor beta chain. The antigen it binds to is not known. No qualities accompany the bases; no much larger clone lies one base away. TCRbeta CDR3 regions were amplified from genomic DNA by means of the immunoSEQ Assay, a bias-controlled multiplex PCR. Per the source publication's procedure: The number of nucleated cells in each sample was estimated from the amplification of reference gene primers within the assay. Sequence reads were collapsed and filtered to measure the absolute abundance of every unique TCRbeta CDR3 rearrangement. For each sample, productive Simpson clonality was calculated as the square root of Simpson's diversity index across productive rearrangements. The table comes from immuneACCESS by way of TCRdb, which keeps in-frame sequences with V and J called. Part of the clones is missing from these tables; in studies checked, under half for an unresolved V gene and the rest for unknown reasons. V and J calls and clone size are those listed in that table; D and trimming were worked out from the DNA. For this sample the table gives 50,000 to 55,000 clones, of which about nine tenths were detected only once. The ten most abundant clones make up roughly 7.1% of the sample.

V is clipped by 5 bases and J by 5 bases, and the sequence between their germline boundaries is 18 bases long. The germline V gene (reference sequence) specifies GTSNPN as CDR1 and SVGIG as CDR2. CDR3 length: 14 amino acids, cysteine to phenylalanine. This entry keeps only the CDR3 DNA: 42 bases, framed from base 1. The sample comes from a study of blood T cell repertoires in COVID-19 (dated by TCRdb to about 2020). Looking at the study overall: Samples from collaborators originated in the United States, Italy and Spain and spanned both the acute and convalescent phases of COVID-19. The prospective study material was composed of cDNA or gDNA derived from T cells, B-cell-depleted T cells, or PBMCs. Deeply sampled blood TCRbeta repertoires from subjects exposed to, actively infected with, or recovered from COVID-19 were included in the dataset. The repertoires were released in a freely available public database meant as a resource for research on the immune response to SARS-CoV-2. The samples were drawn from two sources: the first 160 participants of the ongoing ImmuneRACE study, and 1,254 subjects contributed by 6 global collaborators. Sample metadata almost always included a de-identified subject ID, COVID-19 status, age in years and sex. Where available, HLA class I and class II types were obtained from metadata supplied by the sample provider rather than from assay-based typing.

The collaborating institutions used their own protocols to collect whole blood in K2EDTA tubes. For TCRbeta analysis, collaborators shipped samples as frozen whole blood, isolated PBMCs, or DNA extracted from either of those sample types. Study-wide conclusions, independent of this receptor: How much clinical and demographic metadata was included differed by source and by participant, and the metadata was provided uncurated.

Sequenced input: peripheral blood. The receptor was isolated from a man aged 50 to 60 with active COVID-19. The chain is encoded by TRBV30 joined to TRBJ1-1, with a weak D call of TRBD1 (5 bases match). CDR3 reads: CAWGGRGVNTEAFF. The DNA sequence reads TGTGCCTGGGGGGGTCGGGGGGTAAATACTGAAGCTTTCTTT. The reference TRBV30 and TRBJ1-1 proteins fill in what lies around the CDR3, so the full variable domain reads SQTIHQWPATLVQPVGSPLSLECTVEGTSNPNLYWYRQAAGRGLQLLFYSVGIGQISSEVPQNLSASRPQDRQFILSSKKLLLSDSGFYLCAWGGRGVNTEAFFGQGTRLTVV.